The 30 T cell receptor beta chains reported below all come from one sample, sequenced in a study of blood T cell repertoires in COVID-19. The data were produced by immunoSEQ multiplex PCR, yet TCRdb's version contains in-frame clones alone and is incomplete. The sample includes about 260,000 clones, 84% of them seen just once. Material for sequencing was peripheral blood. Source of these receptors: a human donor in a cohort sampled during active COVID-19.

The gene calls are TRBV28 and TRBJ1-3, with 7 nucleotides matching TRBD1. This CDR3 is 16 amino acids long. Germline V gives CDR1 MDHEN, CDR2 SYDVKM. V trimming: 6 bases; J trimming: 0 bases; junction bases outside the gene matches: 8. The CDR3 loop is CASRTGNTISGNTIYF. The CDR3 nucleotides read TGTGCCAGCAGGACAGGGAATACCATCTCTGGAAACACCATATATTTT.

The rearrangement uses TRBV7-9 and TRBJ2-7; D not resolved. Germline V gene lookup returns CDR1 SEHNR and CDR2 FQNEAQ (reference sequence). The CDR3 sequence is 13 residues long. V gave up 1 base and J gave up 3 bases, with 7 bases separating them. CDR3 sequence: CASSLENFYEQYF. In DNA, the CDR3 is TGTGCCAGCAGCTTAGAGAACTTCTACGAGCAGTACTTC.

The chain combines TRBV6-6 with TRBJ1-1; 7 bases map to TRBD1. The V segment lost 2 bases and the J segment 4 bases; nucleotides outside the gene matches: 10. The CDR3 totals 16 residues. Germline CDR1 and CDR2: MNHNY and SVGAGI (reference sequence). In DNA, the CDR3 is TGTGCCAGCAGTTACCGTCGCGGACAGGAGGCCACTGAAGCTTTCTTT. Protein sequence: CASSYRRGQEATEAFF.

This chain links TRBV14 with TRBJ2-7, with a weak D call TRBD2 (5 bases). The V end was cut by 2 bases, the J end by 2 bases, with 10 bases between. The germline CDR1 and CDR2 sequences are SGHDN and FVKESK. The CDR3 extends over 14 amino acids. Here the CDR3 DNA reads TGTGCCAGCAGCCAAACCGGGGTAACCTACGAGCAGTACTTC. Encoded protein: CASSQTGVTYEQYF.

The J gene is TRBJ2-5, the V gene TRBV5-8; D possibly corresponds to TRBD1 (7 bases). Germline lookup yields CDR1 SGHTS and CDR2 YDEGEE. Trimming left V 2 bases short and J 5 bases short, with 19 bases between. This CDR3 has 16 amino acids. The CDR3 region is CASSFYRGVAGETQYF. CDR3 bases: TGTGCCAGCAGCTTTTACAGGGGTGTTGCGGGGGAGACCCAGTACTTC. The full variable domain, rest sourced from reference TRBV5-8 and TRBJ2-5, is EAGVTQSPTHLIKTRGQQATLRCSPISGHTSVYWYQQALGLGLQFLLWYDEGEERNRGNFPPRFSGRQFPNYSSELNVNALELEDSALYLCASSFYRGVAGETQYFGPGTRLLVL.

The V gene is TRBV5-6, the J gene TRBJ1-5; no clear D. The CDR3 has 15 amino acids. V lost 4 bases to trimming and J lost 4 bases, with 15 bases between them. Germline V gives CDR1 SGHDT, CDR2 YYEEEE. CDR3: CASSRRGAVNQPQHF. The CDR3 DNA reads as TGTGCCAGCAGCCGCCGCGGCGCAGTTAATCAGCCCCAGCATTTT.

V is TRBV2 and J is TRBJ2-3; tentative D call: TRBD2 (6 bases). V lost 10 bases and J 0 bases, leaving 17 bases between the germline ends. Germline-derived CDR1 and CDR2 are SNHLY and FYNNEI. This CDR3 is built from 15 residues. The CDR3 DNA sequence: TGTGCCACTGGGGGAGGAGTCCTTAGCACAGATACGCAGTATTTT. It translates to CATGGGVLSTDTQYF. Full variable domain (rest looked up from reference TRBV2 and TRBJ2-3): EPEVTQTPSHQVTQMGQEVILRCVPISNHLYFYWYRQILGQKVEFLVSFYNNEISEKSEIFDDQFSVERPDGSNFTLKIRSTKLEDSAMYFCATGGGVLSTDTQYFGPGTRLTVL.

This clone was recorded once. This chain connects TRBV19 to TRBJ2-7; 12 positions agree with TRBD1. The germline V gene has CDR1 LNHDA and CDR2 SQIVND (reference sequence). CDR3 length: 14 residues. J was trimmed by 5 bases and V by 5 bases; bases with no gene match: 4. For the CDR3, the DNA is TGTGCCAGTAGTGTGGGACAGGGGGCTAACGAGCAGTACTTC. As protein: CASSVGQGANEQYF.

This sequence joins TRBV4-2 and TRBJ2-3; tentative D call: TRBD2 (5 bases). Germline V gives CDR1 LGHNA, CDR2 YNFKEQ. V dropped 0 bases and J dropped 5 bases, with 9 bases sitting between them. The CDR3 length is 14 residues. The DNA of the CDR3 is TGTGCCAGCAGCCAAGATCGACGGGGAGATACGCAGTATTTT. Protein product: CASSQDRRGDTQYF.

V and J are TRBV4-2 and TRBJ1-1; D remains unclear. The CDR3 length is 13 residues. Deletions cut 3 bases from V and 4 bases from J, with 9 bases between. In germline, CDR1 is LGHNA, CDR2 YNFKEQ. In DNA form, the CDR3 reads TGTGCCAGCAGCCAGAACCGGGGCACTGAAGCTTTCTTT. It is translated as CASSQNRGTEAFF.

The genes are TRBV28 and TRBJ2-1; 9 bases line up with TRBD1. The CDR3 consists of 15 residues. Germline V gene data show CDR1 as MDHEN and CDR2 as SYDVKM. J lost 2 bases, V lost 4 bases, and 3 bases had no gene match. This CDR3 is CASSWGQGTYNEQFF. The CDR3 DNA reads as TGTGCCAGCAGTTGGGGACAGGGTACCTACAATGAGCAGTTCTTC.

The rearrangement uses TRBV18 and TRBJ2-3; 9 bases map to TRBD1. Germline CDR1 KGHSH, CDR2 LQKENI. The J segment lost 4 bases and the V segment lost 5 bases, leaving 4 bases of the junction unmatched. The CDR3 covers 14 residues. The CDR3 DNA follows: TGTGCCAGCTCAATTGGACAGGGGTCAGATACGCAGTATTTT. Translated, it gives CASSIGQGSDTQYF.

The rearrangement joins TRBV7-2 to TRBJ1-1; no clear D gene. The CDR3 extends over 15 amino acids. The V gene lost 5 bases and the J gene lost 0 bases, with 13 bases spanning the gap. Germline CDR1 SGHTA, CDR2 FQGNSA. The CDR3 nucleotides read TGTGCCAGCAGCGGCTCGGGTCTCATGAACACTGAAGCTTTCTTT. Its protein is CASSGSGLMNTEAFF. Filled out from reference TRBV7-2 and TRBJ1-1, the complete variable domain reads GAGVSQSPSNKVTEKGKDVELRCDPISGHTALYWYRQSLGQGLEFLIYFQGNSAPDKSGLPSDRFSAERTGGSVSTLTIQRTQQEDSAVYLCASSGSGLMNTEAFFGQGTRLTVV.

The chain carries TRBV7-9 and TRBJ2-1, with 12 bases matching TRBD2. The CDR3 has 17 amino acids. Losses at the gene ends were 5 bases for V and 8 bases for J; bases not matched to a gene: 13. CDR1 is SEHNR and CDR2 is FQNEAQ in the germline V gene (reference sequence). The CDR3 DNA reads TGTGCCAGCAGCCCACGACGACTAGCGGGGGAGGGGGATGAGCAGTTCTTC. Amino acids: CASSPRRLAGEGDEQFF.

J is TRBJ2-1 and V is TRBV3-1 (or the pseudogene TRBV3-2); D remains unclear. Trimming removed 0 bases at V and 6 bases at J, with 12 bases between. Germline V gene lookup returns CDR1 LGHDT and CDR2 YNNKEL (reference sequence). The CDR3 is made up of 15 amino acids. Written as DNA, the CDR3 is TGTGCCAGCAGCCAAGATAATCCCTCTCGCAATGAGCAGTTCTTC. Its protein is CASSQDNPSRNEQFF.

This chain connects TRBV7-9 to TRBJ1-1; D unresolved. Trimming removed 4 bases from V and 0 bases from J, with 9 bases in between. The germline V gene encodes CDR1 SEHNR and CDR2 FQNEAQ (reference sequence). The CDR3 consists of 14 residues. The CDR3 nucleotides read TGTGCCAGCAGCTCCAGTTTGATGAACACTGAAGCTTTCTTT. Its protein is CASSSSLMNTEAFF.

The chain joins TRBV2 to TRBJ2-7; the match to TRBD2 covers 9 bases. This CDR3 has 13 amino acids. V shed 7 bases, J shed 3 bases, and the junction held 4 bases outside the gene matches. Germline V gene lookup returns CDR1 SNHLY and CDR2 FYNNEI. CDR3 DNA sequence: TGTGCCAGCAAGGCTAGCGGGGTCTACGAGCAGTACTTC. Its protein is CASKASGVYEQYF. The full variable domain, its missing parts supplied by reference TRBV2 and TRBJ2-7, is EPEVTQTPSHQVTQMGQEVILRCVPISNHLYFYWYRQILGQKVEFLVSFYNNEISEKSEIFDDQFSVERPDGSNFTLKIRSTKLEDSAMYFCASKASGVYEQYFGPGTRLTVT.

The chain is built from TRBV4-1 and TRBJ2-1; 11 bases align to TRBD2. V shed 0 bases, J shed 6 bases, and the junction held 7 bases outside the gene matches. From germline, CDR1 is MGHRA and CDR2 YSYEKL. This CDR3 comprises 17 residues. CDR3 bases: TGCGCCAGCAGCCAAGATGGGCGACTAGCGGGACCCAATGAGCAGTTCTTC. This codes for CASSQDGRLAGPNEQFF.

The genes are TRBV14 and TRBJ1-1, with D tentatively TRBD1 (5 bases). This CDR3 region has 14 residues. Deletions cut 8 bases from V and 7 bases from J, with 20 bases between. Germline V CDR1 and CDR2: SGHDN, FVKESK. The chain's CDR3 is CASRSPLGLGEAFF. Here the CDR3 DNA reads TGTGCCAGCCGCTCCCCGTTGGGACTTGGTGAAGCTTTCTTT.

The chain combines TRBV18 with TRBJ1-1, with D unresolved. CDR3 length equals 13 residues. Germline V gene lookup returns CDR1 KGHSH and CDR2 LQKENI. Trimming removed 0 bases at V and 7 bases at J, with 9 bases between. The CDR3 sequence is CASSPPNGVEAFF. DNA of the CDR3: TGTGCCAGCTCACCACCGAATGGAGTTGAAGCTTTCTTT.

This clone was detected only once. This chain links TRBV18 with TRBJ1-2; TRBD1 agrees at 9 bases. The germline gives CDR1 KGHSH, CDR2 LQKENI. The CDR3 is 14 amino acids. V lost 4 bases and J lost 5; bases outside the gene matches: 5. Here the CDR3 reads CASSLGQGRYGYTF. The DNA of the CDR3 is TGTGCCAGCTCACTGGGACAGGGTCGGTATGGCTACACCTTC.

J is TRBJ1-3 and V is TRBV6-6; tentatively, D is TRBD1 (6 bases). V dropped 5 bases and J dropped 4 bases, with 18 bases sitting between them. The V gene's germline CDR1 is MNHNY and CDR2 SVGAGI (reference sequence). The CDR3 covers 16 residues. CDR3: CASSRNSGATGNTIYF. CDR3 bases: TGTGCCAGCAGTCGAAACTCAGGGGCAACGGGAAACACCATATATTTT.

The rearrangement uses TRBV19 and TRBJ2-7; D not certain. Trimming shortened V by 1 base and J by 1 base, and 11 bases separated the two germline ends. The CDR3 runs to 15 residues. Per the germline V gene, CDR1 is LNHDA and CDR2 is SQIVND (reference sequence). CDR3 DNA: TGTGCCAGTAGTATAGGTGAAGCTGAGTCCTACGAGCAGTACTTC. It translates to CASSIGEAESYEQYF.

CDR3 residues: CASSQAPEDLKTQYF. In nucleotides, the CDR3 is TGTGCCAGCAGCCAAGCCCCGGAGGATCTAAAGACCCAGTACTTC. This chain connects TRBV3-1 (or the pseudogene TRBV3-2) to TRBJ2-5, with D possibly TRBD2 on 5 matching bases. The CDR3 is 15 amino acids. Germline V gene lookup returns CDR1 LGHDT and CDR2 YNNKEL (reference sequence). The V end was cut by 1 base, the J end by 6 bases, with 15 bases between.

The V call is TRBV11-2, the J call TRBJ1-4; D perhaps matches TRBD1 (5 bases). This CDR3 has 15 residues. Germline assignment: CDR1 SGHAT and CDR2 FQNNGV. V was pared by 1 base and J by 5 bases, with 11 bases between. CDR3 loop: CASSLGARGNEKLFF. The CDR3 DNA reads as TGTGCCAGCAGCTTAGGCGCTAGGGGAAATGAAAAACTGTTTTTT.

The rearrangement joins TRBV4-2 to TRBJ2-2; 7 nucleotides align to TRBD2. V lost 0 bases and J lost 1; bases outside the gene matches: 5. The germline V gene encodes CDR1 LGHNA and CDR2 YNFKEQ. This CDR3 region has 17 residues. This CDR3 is CASSQDWGGGNTGELFF. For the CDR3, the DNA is TGTGCCAGCAGCCAAGATTGGGGCGGGGGGAACACCGGGGAGCTGTTTTTT.

This CDR3 is CASSQRGSRSYEQYF. CDR3 sequence (DNA): TGTGCCAGCAGCCAACGCGGGAGTCGGTCCTACGAGCAGTACTTC. This chain links TRBV3-1 (or the pseudogene TRBV3-2) with TRBJ2-7, with TRBD2 matching over 7 bases. Trimming took 2 bases from V and 1 from J; bases not matched to a gene: 5. CDR3 length: 15 amino acids. Germline assignment: CDR1 LGHDT and CDR2 YNNKEL (reference sequence).

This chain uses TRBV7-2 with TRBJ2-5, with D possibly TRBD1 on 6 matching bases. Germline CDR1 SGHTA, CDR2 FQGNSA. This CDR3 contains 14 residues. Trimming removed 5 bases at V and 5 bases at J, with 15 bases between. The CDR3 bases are TGTGCCAGCAGCCCCGGCCAGGGGTTGGAGACCCAGTACTTC. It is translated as CASSPGQGLETQYF.

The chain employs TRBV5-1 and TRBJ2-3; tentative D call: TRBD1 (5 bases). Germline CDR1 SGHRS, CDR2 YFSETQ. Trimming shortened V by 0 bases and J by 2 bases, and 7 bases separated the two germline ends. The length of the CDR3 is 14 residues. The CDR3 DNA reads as TGCGCCAGCAGCTTGGGGACAAACACAGATACGCAGTATTTT. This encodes CASSLGTNTDTQYF.

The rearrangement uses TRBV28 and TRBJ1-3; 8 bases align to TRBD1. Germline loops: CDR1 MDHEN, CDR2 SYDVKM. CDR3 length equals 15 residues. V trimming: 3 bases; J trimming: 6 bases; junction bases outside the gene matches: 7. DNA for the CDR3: TGTGCCAGCAGTTTTGATTGGACAGGGTTAAACACCATATATTTT. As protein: CASSFDWTGLNTIYF. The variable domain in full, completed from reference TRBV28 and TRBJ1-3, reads DVKVTQSSRYLVKRTGEKVFLECVQDMDHENMFWYRQDPGLGLRLIYFSYDVKMKEKGDIPEGYSVSREKKERFSLILESASTNQTSMYLCASSFDWTGLNTIYFGEGSWLTVV.